Included here is one T cell receptor (beta chain) sequence, with context. Its specificity is unknown. At one end the junction does not follow the germline gene, possibly because of a read error. Method: immunoSEQ multiplex PCR; TCRdb's copy keeps in-frame clones and lacks some. The sample consists of roughly 1,700 clones, roughly 30% of them appearing once. This entry is derived from a study of T cells in localized non-small cell lung cancer. Study-wide results and limits: Uninvolved neighboring lung showed the greatest T cell clonality, exceeding tumor. Heterogeneity stays possible, as sequencing covered only one tumor region.

The CDR3 extends over 17 amino acids. Germline CDR1 MNHGY, CDR2 SAAAGT. The TCR originated in a man between 35 and 75 years old with stage I lung adenocarcinoma. This sample comprised lung tumor tissue, obtained before any cancer treatment. This chain joins TRBV6-8 and TRBJ2-7, with 7 bases fitting TRBD2. CDR3 region: CAISGLGTSASTYEQYF. The CDR3 DNA is TGTGCCATCAGTGGATTGGGTACTAGCGCCTCGACCTACGAGCAGTACTTC.